What follows describes a single TCR beta chain. Its matching antigen is unknown. The whole isolated RNA underwent reverse transcription, so sequencing captured expressed TCRB transcripts. The method was immunoSEQ multiplex PCR; TCRdb's version includes in-frame clones alone and lacks a portion of them. There are a few hundred thousand clones in the sample; roughly 13% occur only once, and roughly 0.015% lies in the top ten. These data come from a study of beta chain features in type 1 diabetes. Study-level results: Across all four CD4+ subsets, people with type 1 diabetes showed modestly shorter TCRB CDR3s.

Deletions cut 6 bases from V and 1 base from J, with 9 bases between. The CDR3 is 13 residues long. Per germline, CDR1 SEHNR and CDR2 FQNEAQ (reference sequence). This receptor was taken from a woman under 30 with type 1 diabetes. The genes are TRBV7-9 and TRBJ1-1, with D possibly being TRBD1 (5 bases). The source material was naive CD4+ T cells from blood. The chain's CDR3 is CASSVTGNTEAFF. In DNA form, the CDR3 reads TGTGCCAGCAGTGTTACAGGGAACACTGAAGCTTTCTTT.